Each of the 27 T cell receptor beta chains below was sequenced from the same sample in a study of STAT5B mutations in CD4+ large granular lymphocyte leukemia (dated by TCRdb to between 2021 and 2024). Libraries were prepared through the immunoSEQ multiplex PCR assay. TCRdb took this table from immuneACCESS and kept in-frame rearrangements with V and J called. Such tables lack part of the clones; where checked against another copy, unresolved V genes explain under half of the gap, and the rest is unexplained. The sample table shows some 700 clones, and around two thirds are seen once. Jointly, the top ten make up roughly two fifths of the sample. The sample taken for sequencing was PBMCs. The source of these receptors is a man in his fifties or sixties with CD4+ T-cell large granular lymphocyte leukemia.

J is TRBJ2-7 and V is TRBV27; D call uncertain. V shed 7 bases and J shed 0 bases, with 4 bases lying between them. Per germline, CDR1 MNHEY and CDR2 SMNVEV (reference sequence). The CDR3 runs 11 residues. The CDR3 DNA follows: TGTGCCAGCAAAGGCTCCTACGAGCAGTACTTC. Amino acid sequence: CASKGSYEQYF.

This clone came up a few times. The chain carries TRBV30 and TRBJ1-1; no definite D call. Germline V CDR1 and CDR2: GTSNPN, SVGIG (reference sequence). The V gene lost 2 bases and the J gene lost 0 bases, with 7 bases spanning the gap. The CDR3 is 13 amino acids. CDR3 in DNA: TGTGCCTGGAGTCCGCAAATGAACACTGAAGCTTTCTTT. This encodes CAWSPQMNTEAFF.

The CDR3 DNA follows: TGTGCCAGCAGTTTACTACAGGGAGGCTCTGGAAACACCATATATTTT. Translated: CASSLLQGGSGNTIYF. This chain uses TRBV28 with TRBJ1-3; TRBD1 might be the D (6 bases). The CDR3 length is 16 residues. The germline V gene has CDR1 MDHEN and CDR2 SYDVKM. Between the trimmed V and J ends, which lost 2 bases and 0 bases, there was a span of 11 bases.

This clone was recorded a few times. The V call is TRBV19, the J call TRBJ2-7; D not certain. Germline V CDR1 and CDR2: LNHDA, SQIVND (reference sequence). The CDR3 totals 13 residues. The V end lost 3 bases, the J end lost 3 bases, and 9 bases lay between the germline ends. CDR3 sequence (DNA): TGTGCCAGTAGTATCCGACAAGGCTACGAGCAGTACTTC. It translates to CASSIRQGYEQYF.

This clone was picked up a small number of times. The J gene is TRBJ2-3, the V gene TRBV11-3; D gene uncertain. Per the germline V gene, CDR1 is SGHNT and CDR2 is YENEEA. V dropped 2 bases and J dropped 0 bases, with 6 bases sitting between them. The CDR3 loop spans 14 amino acids. As DNA, the CDR3 is TGTGCCAGCAGCTTAAGTACTAGCACAGATACGCAGTATTTT. This gives the protein CASSLSTSTDTQYF.

The count of this clone is one. The chain employs TRBV6-7 and TRBJ2-6, with D unresolved. TRBV6-7 is annotated as an ORF whose role is uncertain. This CDR3 spans 18 amino acids. The V end lost 5 bases, the J end lost 5 bases, and 22 bases lay between the germline ends. The CDR3 DNA sequence: TGTGCCAGCAGTGTCCTTTTGTATTTACAAAGTCGGGCCAACGTCCTGACTTTC. Residues: CASSVLLYLQSRANVLTF.

The rearrangement joins TRBV7-2 to TRBJ2-7, with D possibly TRBD1 on 6 matching bases. There are 13 residues in the CDR3. CDR1 SGHTA and CDR2 FQGNSA come from the germline V gene. V was trimmed by 4 bases and J by 1 base, leaving 8 bases between them. This CDR3 is CASSSQGSYEQYF. In DNA, the CDR3 is TGTGCCAGCAGCTCACAGGGTTCCTACGAGCAGTACTTC. Looking up the rest from reference TRBV7-2 and TRBJ2-7 gives the full variable domain: GAGVSQSPSNKVTEKGKDVELRCDPISGHTALYWYRQSLGQGLEFLIYFQGNSAPDKSGLPSDRFSAERTGGSVSTLTIQRTQQEDSAVYLCASSSQGSYEQYFGPGTRLTVT.

Notes on this clone: One junction end does not reproduce the germline sequence, and a read error may be involved. V gene TRBV5-1 combines with J gene TRBJ2-7, with D maybe TRBD2 (5 bases). Germline values: CDR1 SGHRS, CDR2 YFSETQ. The CDR3 consists of 15 residues. As DNA, the CDR3 is TGCGCCAGCAGCTTCGAGGGAAGGTCCTCCCACGAGCAGTACTTC. As protein: CASSFEGRSSHEQYF.

The rearrangement joins TRBV7-2 to TRBJ2-1; D unresolved. V lost 1 base and J 2 bases, leaving 3 bases between the germline ends. The CDR3 spans 13 residues. Germline V lookup: CDR1 SGHTA, CDR2 FQGNSA. DNA of the CDR3: TGTGCCAGCAGCTTAGAGCCCTACAATGAGCAGTTCTTC. Amino acids: CASSLEPYNEQFF.

V is TRBV19 and J is TRBJ2-3; D remains unclear. V gave up 4 bases and J gave up 4 bases, with 9 bases separating them. The CDR3 runs 13 residues. Germline V gene sequence: CDR1 LNHDA, CDR2 SQIVND (reference sequence). CDR3 loop: CASSSVSADTQYF. CDR3 coding DNA: TGTGCCAGTAGTAGTGTGAGTGCAGATACGCAGTATTTT.

This clone turned up a few times. The V call is TRBV18, the J call TRBJ2-7; D ambiguous. Trimming took off 4 bases at V and 0 bases at J, with 7 bases between the two ends. The CDR3 is made up of 13 amino acids. Germline loops: CDR1 KGHSH, CDR2 LQKENI. CDR3 amino acids: CASSREVSYEQYF. As DNA, the CDR3 is TGTGCCAGCTCACGCGAGGTCTCCTACGAGCAGTACTTC.

The genes are TRBV6-6 and TRBJ2-1; D unclear. The germline CDR1 and CDR2 sequences are MNHNY and SVGAGI (reference sequence). The CDR3 covers 14 residues. V lost 3 bases and J lost 6, with 12 bases in between. The DNA of the CDR3 is TGTGCCAGCAGTTATAAAGCCGGGCCCAATGAGCAGTTCTTC. Its protein is CASSYKAGPNEQFF.

V is TRBV19 and J is TRBJ2-2; D is perhaps TRBD2 (6 bases). Per germline, CDR1 LNHDA and CDR2 SQIVND (reference sequence). The CDR3 is 16 amino acids. V was pared by 7 bases and J by 4 bases, with 19 bases between. This chain's CDR3 is CASTHVAGSSTGELFF. CDR3 nucleotide sequence: TGTGCCAGTACCCACGTGGCGGGATCGAGCACCGGGGAGCTGTTTTTT.

This clone turned up a few times. The chain joins TRBV11-1 to TRBJ2-3, with D maybe TRBD1 (6 bases). Germline V gene data show CDR1 as SGHAT and CDR2 as FQDESV (reference sequence). The CDR3 has 14 amino acids. The V end lost 5 bases, the J end lost 5 bases, and 14 bases lay between the germline ends. CDR3 sequence reads: CASSTDRIKDTQYF. The CDR3 coding sequence is TGTGCCAGCAGCACAGACAGGATTAAAGATACGCAGTATTTT.

The rearrangement uses TRBV14 and TRBJ2-7; D gene unclear. Germline V gene lookup returns CDR1 SGHDN and CDR2 FVKESK. The CDR3 is made up of 16 amino acids. Deletions cut 0 bases from V and 3 bases from J, with 15 bases between. The CDR3 protein is CASSQDLSAGIYEQYF. As DNA, the CDR3 is TGTGCCAGCAGCCAAGATCTCTCCGCAGGCATCTACGAGCAGTACTTC. Filled out from reference TRBV14 and TRBJ2-7, the complete variable domain reads EAGVTQFPSHSVIEKGQTVTLRCDPISGHDNLYWYRRVMGKEIKFLLHFVKESKQDESGMPNNRFLAERTGGTYSTLKVQPAELEDSGVYFCASSQDLSAGIYEQYFGPGTRLTVT.

The V call is TRBV11-2, the J call TRBJ1-2; no firm D call. The CDR3 length is 15 residues. Germline CDR1 SGHAT, CDR2 FQNNGV. The V end was cut by 3 bases, the J end by 4 bases, with 15 bases between. CDR3 in amino acids: CASSFEGRGTYGYTF. CDR3 DNA sequence: TGTGCCAGCAGCTTTGAGGGCAGAGGTACCTATGGCTACACCTTC.

This clone was recorded only once. The chain couples TRBV6-1 to TRBJ1-2, with D unresolved. V was cut by 7 bases and J by 8 bases, with 20 bases left in between. Germline assignment: CDR1 MNHNS and CDR2 SASEGT. This CDR3 comprises 14 residues. For the CDR3, the DNA is TGTGCCAGCACTGACCCGACCGCGCGTGGGGGCTACACCTTC. It encodes CASTDPTARGGYTF.

The J gene is TRBJ1-5, the V gene TRBV28; D is possibly TRBD1 (6 bases). Germline loops: CDR1 MDHEN, CDR2 SYDVKM. The length of the CDR3 is 13 residues. The germline V and J ends were trimmed by 4 bases and 6 bases, with 10 bases remaining between them. The CDR3 sequence is CASSWGRGQPQHF. As DNA, the CDR3 is TGTGCCAGCAGTTGGGGGCGCGGTCAGCCCCAGCATTTT.

This clone has just one count. This chain connects TRBV27 to TRBJ2-1, with D perhaps matching TRBD1 or TRBD2 (9 bases each). The V gene lost 2 bases and the J gene lost 7 bases, with 33 bases spanning the gap. This CDR3 spans 21 amino acids. Per the germline V gene, CDR1 is MNHEY and CDR2 is SMNVEV (reference sequence). The CDR3 bases are TGTGCCAGCAGTTTAGCCCCGGGACAGGGAGGTTTACTAGCGGGTCCGAATGAGCAGTTCTTC. It is translated as CASSLAPGQGGLLAGPNEQFF.

This chain connects TRBV4-3 to TRBJ2-5, with 7 bases identical to TRBD1. The CDR3 runs to 19 residues. Germline loops: CDR1 LGHNA, CDR2 YSLEER. V was clipped by 0 bases and J by 5 bases; unmatched bases: 18. The CDR3 nucleotides are TGCGCCAGCAGCCAAGATGGCCCTCGAACCTTGAGCAGGGGGGAGACCCAGTACTTC. Residues: CASSQDGPRTLSRGETQYF.

The gene calls are TRBV27 and TRBJ2-1; no reliable D call. This CDR3 region has 14 residues. Per the germline V gene, CDR1 is MNHEY and CDR2 is SMNVEV (reference sequence). The ends were cut back, 1 base at V and 8 bases at J, with 12 bases in the middle. The CDR3 coding sequence is TGTGCCAGCAGTTTATTTAAATCTGGGGATGAGCAGTTCTTC. Translating it yields CASSLFKSGDEQFF.

This clone appeared a few times. The chain recombines TRBV7-9 with TRBJ1-6; 7 bases align to TRBD1. CDR1 is SEHNR, CDR2 FQNEAQ, per germline (reference sequence). This CDR3 has 15 residues. The ends lost 5 bases at V and 7 bases at J; junction bases unmatched: 8. In DNA, the CDR3 is TGTGCCAGCAGCCAGGAGGACAGGAGAAATTCACCCCTCCACTTT. Its translation: CASSQEDRRNSPLHF. The full variable domain, with the rest looked up from reference TRBV7-9 and TRBJ1-6, is DTGVSQNPRHKITKRGQNVTFRCDPISEHNRLYWYRQTLGQGPEFLTYFQNEAQLEKSRLLSDRFSAERPKGSFSTLEIQRTEQGDSAMYLCASSQEDRRNSPLHFGNGTRLTVT.

The chain combines TRBV19 with TRBJ2-3; tentative D call: TRBD2 (7 bases). CDR1 and CDR2 from the germline V gene are LNHDA and SQIVND (reference sequence). This CDR3 contains 14 residues. The V gene lost 5 bases and the J gene lost 5 bases, with 14 bases spanning the gap. In nucleotides, the CDR3 is TGTGCCAGTAGTGTCGGGGGCGGGGGAGATACGCAGTATTTT. It yields the protein CASSVGGGGDTQYF.

The rearrangement uses TRBV18 and TRBJ2-5; D not resolved. The better agreement between TRBJ2-7 and the DNA end casts doubt on the J call. Germline values: CDR1 KGHSH, CDR2 LQKENI. This CDR3 region has 13 residues. In nucleotides, the CDR3 is TGTGCCAGCTCACGCGAGGTCTCCTACGAGCAGTACTTC. Translation gives CASSREVSYEQYF.

The V call is TRBV6-6, the J call TRBJ2-5; weak D call: TRBD1 (5 bases). CDR1 is MNHNY and CDR2 is SVGAGI in the germline V gene (reference sequence). Trimming left V 4 bases short and J 1 base short, with 10 bases between. The CDR3 has 14 amino acids. CDR3 bases: TGTGCCAGCAGTTCCCTAGACAGCCAAGAGACCCAGTACTTC. Translating it yields CASSSLDSQETQYF.

For this clone: Germline and junction disagree at one end, which may indicate a read error. The gene calls are TRBV14 and TRBJ2-7; no clear D gene. The CDR3 runs to 16 residues. Per germline, CDR1 SGHDN and CDR2 FVKESK. CDR3 sequence: CTSSQDLSAGIYEQYF. In DNA form, the CDR3 reads TGTACCAGCAGCCAAGATCTCTCCGCAGGCATCTACGAGCAGTACTTC.

The chain couples TRBV27 to TRBJ1-2; 7 nucleotides match TRBD1. CDR3 length equals 17 residues. Germline-derived CDR1 and CDR2 are MNHEY and SMNVEV (reference sequence). The J segment lost 0 bases and the V segment lost 7 bases, leaving 14 bases of the junction unmatched. CDR3 protein: CASIPRAGGGANYGYTF. For the CDR3, the DNA is TGTGCCAGCATCCCAAGGGCAGGGGGGGGAGCTAACTATGGCTACACCTTC.